Here is one T cell receptor (beta chain) with its context. Original handling: Quantification of nucleated cells was approximated via reference gene primer amplification. The method was immunoSEQ multiplex PCR; TCRdb's version includes in-frame clones alone and lacks a portion of them. The DNA gave D and trimming, while V, J and clone size come from that table. Among 70,000 or so clones listed, approximately 80% were seen once. This record comes from a study of blood T cell repertoires in COVID-19. Study context: PBMCs, B-cell-depleted T cells, or T cells were the source of the cDNA or gDNA that made up the material.

The germline V gene encodes CDR1 MNHEY and CDR2 SMNVEV (reference sequence). This CDR3 has 14 residues. V dropped 6 bases and J dropped 5 bases, with 16 bases sitting between them. This clonotype was obtained from a man older than 75 with active or convalescent COVID-19. This chain uses TRBV27 with TRBJ1-2; possible D gene TRBD1, 6 bases. Sequenced material: peripheral blood. The CDR3 spells CASRDSGHLYGYTF. As DNA, the CDR3 is TGTGCCAGCAGAGATTCGGGACATTTATATGGCTACACCTTC.